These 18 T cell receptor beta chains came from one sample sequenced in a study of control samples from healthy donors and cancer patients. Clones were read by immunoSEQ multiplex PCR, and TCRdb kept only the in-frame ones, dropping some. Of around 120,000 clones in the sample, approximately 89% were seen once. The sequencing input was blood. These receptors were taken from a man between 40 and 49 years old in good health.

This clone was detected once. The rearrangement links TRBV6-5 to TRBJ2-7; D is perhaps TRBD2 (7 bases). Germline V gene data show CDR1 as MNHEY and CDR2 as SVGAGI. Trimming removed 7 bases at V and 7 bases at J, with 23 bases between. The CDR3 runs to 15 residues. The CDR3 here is CASTNLEGGPWEQYF. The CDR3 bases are TGTGCCAGCACCAACCTGGAGGGGGGGCCGTGGGAGCAGTACTTC.

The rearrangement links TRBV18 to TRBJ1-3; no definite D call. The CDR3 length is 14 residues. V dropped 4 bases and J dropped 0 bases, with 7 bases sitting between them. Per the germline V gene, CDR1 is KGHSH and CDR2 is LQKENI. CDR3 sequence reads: CASSLTDSGNTIYF. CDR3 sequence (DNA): TGTGCCAGCTCACTCACGGACTCTGGAAACACCATATATTTT.

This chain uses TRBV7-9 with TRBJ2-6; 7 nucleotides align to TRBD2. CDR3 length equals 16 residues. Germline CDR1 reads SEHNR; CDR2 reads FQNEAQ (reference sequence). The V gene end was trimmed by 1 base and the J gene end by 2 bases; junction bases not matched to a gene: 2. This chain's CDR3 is CASSLVRGAGANVLTF. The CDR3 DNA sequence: TGTGCCAGCAGCTTAGTACGGGGGGCTGGGGCCAACGTCCTGACTTTC. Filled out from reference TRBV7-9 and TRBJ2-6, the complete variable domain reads DTGVSQNPRHKITKRGQNVTFRCDPISEHNRLYWYRQTLGQGPEFLTYFQNEAQLEKSRLLSDRFSAERPKGSFSTLEIQRTEQGDSAMYLCASSLVRGAGANVLTFGAGSRLTVL.

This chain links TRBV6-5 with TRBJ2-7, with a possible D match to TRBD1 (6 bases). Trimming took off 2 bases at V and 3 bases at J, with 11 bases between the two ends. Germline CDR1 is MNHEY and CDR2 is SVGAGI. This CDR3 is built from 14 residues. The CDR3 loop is CASSYRDKNYEQYF. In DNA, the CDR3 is TGTGCCAGCAGTTACCGGGACAAGAACTACGAGCAGTACTTC.

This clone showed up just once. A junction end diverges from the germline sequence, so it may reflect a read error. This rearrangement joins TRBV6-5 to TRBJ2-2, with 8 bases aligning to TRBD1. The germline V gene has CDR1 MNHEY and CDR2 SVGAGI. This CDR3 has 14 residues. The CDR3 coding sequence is TGTGCCAGCAGTGACTCGACAGGGGTCGGGGAGCTGTTTTTT. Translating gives CASSDSTGVGELFF.

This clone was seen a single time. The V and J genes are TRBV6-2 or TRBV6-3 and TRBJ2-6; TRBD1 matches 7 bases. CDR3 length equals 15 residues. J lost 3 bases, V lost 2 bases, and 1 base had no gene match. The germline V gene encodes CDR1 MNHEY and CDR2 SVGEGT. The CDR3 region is CASSYRGLGANVLTF. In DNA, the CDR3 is TGTGCCAGCAGTTACAGGGGGCTTGGGGCCAACGTCCTGACTTTC.

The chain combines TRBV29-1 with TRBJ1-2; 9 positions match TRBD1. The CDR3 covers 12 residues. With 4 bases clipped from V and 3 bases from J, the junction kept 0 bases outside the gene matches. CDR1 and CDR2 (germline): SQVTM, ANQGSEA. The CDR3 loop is CSVGQGDYGYTF. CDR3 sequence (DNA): TGCAGCGTTGGACAGGGGGACTATGGCTACACCTTC.

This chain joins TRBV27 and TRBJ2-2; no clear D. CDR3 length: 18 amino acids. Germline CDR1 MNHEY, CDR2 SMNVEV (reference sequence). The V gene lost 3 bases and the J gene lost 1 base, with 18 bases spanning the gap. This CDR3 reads CASSFGFSLGKNTGELFF. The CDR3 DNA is TGTGCCAGCAGTTTTGGTTTTTCTTTAGGGAAGAACACCGGGGAGCTGTTTTTT.

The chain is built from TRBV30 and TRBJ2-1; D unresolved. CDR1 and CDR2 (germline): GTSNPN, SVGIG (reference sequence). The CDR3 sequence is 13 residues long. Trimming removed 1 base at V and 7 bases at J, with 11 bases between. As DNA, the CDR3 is TGTGCCTGGAGTGGAGTATGGCGGAATGAGCAGTTCTTC. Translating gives CAWSGVWRNEQFF.

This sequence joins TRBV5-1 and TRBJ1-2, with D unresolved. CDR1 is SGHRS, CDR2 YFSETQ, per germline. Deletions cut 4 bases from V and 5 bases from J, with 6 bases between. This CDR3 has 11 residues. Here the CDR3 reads CASSKDYGYTF. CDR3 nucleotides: TGCGCCAGCAGCAAAGATTATGGCTACACCTTC.

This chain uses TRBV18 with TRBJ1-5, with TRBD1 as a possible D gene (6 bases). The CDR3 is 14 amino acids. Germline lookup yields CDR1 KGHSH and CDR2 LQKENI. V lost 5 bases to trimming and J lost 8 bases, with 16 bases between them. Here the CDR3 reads CASSSRQAQEPQHF. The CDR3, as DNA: TGTGCCAGCTCATCCCGACAGGCGCAAGAGCCCCAGCATTTT. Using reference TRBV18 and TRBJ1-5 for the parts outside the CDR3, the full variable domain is NAGVMQNPRHLVRRRGQEARLRCSPMKGHSHVYWYRQLPEEGLKFMVYLQKENIIDESGMPKERFSAEFPKEGPSILRIQQVVRGDSAAYFCASSSRQAQEPQHFGDGTRLSIL.

Here the CDR3 reads CASSPYNRQGGEQYF. CDR3 bases: TGCGCCAGCAGCCCCTACAACCGGCAGGGTGGCGAGCAGTACTTC. This sequence joins TRBV4-1 and TRBJ2-7; D is perhaps TRBD1 (5 bases). Trimming left V 4 bases short and J 6 bases short, with 19 bases between. The germline gives CDR1 MGHRA, CDR2 YSYEKL. The CDR3 has 15 amino acids.

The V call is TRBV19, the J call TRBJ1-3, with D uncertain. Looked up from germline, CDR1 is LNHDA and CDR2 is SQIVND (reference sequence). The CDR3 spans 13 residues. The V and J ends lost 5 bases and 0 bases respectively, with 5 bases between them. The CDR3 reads CASSAGSGNTIYF. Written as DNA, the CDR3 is TGTGCCAGTAGTGCGGGCTCTGGAAACACCATATATTTT.

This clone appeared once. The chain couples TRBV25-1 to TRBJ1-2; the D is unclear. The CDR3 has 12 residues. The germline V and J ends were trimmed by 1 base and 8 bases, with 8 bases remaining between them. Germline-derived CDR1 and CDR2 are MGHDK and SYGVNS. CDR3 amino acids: CASSELSWGYTF. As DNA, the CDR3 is TGTGCCAGCAGTGAATTATCCTGGGGCTACACCTTC.

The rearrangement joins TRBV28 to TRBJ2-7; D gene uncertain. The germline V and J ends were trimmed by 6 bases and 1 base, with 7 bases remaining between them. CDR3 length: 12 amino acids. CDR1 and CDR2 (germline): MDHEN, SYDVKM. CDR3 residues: CASSHNSYEQYF. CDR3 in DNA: TGTGCCAGCAGCCATAATTCCTACGAGCAGTACTTC.

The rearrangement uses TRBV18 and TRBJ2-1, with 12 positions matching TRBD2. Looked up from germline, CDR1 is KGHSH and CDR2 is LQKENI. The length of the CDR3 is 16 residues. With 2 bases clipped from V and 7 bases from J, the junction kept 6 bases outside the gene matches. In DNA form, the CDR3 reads TGTGCCAGCTCACCAAGTCTAGCGGGGGGGATTAATGAGCAGTTCTTC. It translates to CASSPSLAGGINEQFF. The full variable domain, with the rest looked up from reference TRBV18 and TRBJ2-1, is NAGVMQNPRHLVRRRGQEARLRCSPMKGHSHVYWYRQLPEEGLKFMVYLQKENIIDESGMPKERFSAEFPKEGPSILRIQQVVRGDSAAYFCASSPSLAGGINEQFFGPGTRLTVL.

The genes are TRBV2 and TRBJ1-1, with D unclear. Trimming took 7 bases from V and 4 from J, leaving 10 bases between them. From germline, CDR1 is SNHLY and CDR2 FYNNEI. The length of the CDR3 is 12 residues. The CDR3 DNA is TGTGCCAGCAAGAAAGATGGCACTGAAGCTTTCTTT. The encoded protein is CASKKDGTEAFF.

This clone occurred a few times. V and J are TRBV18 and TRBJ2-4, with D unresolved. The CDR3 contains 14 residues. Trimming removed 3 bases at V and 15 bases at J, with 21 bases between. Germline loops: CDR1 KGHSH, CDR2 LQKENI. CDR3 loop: CASSPSQTVLGTYF. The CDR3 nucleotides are TGTGCCAGCTCACCCTCGCAAACCGTCCTAGGAACGTACTTC.